These T cell receptor beta chains were read from a single sample in a study of blood T cell repertoires in COVID-19. Clones were read by immunoSEQ multiplex PCR, and TCRdb kept only the in-frame ones, dropping some. In the table there are hundreds of thousands of clones, around 80% of which are singletons. What was sequenced was peripheral blood. These receptors were collected from a woman older than 75 with active or convalescent COVID-19. The CDR3 runs from the conserved cysteine through the conserved F or W. A D gene is named only where the DNA matches it firmly. Some rows mark clone size as missing; the rest say once, few, many or name a class of expanded clone.

abundance,v_gene,d_gene,j_gene,CDR3nt,CDR3aa
NA,TRBV6-5,NA,TRBJ2-7,TGTGCCAGCAGTTACTTGGCCGGAAGACAATACGAGCAGTACTTC,CASSYLAGRQYEQYF
NA,TRBV7-6,TRBD2,TRBJ2-3,TGTGCCAGCAGCTTCGCGACTAGCGTCACAGATACGCAGTATTTT,CASSFATSVTDTQYF
NA,TRBV12-5,NA,TRBJ2-3,TGTGCTAGTGGTTTGACAGGCAGCACAGATACGCAGTATTTT,CASGLTGSTDTQYF
NA,TRBV5-1,NA,TRBJ1-4,TGCGCCAGCAGCCTCTTGACTGATAGTAATGAAAAACTGTTTTTT,CASSLLTDSNEKLFF
NA,TRBV6-5,NA,TRBJ2-7,TGTGCCAGCAGTTACTCGGGGTCCGGGGCCTACGAGCAGTACTTC,CASSYSGSGAYEQYF
NA,TRBV5-1,NA,TRBJ2-5,TGCGCCAGCAGCTTGGCAGGGCGGCCAGAGACCCAGTACTTC,CASSLAGRPETQYF
NA,TRBV4-2,TRBD1,TRBJ2-7,TGTGCCAGCAGCCACGGAGTTACAGACAGGGCGGTTGAGCAGTACTTC,CASSHGVTDRAVEQYF
NA,TRBV12-3/TRBV12-4,NA,TRBJ1-1,TGTGCCAGCAGTTTATTCCGCGGCACTGAAGCTTTCTTT,CASSLFRGTEAFF
NA,TRBV5-1,NA,TRBJ1-6,TGCGCCAGCAGCTTTCTTGCAGGGGACAATTCACCCCTCCACTTT,CASSFLAGDNSPLHF
NA,TRBV4-3,TRBD1,TRBJ1-2,TGCGCCAGCAGCCAAAACACAGGGGGCATTTATGGCTACACCTTC,CASSQNTGGIYGYTF
NA,TRBV6-5,NA,TRBJ2-2,TGTGCCAGCAGTTACTGGCAGGGCGACGGGGAGCTGTTTTTT,CASSYWQGDGELFF
NA,TRBV11-2,TRBD1,TRBJ2-3,TGTGCCAGCAGCCCCCGCCTCGCGGGACAGGGTGGTTATACGCAGTATTTT,CASSPRLAGQGGYTQYF
NA,TRBV19,TRBD2,TRBJ2-1,TGTGCCAGTCAGGGATCACTAGCGGTGCGTCTCAGCTCCTACAATGAGCAGTTCTTC,CASQGSLAVRLSSYNEQFF
NA,TRBV6-5,TRBD1,TRBJ1-5,TGTGCCAGCAGTTACGTCTCGGACAGGGGCGGTCAGCCCCAGCATTTT,CASSYVSDRGGQPQHF
NA,TRBV6-4,NA,TRBJ1-2,TGTGCCAGCAGCGCGGGTGTCTATAGCTATGGCTACACCTTC,CASSAGVYSYGYTF
NA,TRBV5-5,NA,TRBJ1-1,TGTGCCAGCAGCTTGGACAGTACGAACACTGAAGCTTTCTTT,CASSLDSTNTEAFF
once,TRBV5-1,TRBD1,TRBJ1-2,TGCGCCAGCAGTTCCGGACAGGGCGATGGCTACACCTTC,CASSSGQGDGYTF
once,TRBV7-6,NA,TRBJ1-3,TGTGCCAGCAGCTTAGGGACACATTCTGGAAACACCATATATTTT,CASSLGTHSGNTIYF
NA,TRBV6-2/TRBV6-3,TRBD1,TRBJ1-1,TGTGCCAGCAGTTACATTGGACAGGGTTACACTGAAGCTTTCTTT,CASSYIGQGYTEAFF
NA,TRBV5-1,NA,TRBJ2-1,TGCGCCAGCAGCTTGGCGGGGGGCGCTGGGAATGAGCAGTTCTTC,CASSLAGGAGNEQFF
NA,TRBV4-1,NA,TRBJ2-5,TGCGCCAGCAGCTCCCCGGGACTCCGAGGCCAAGAGACCCAGTACTTC,CASSSPGLRGQETQYF
NA,TRBV5-4,TRBD1,TRBJ1-1,TGTGCCAGCAGCTTGGCCCAGGGGGCCGAAGCTTTCTTT,CASSLAQGAEAFF
NA,TRBV4-3,TRBD2,TRBJ2-1,TGCGCCAGCAGCCAAGGGACTAGTCTTACCTACAATGAGCAGTTCTTC,CASSQGTSLTYNEQFF
NA,TRBV4-3,TRBD1,TRBJ1-6,TGCGCCAGCAGCCAAGAACCGGGACAGAGTTCACCCCTCCACTTT,CASSQEPGQSSPLHF
NA,TRBV19,TRBD2,TRBJ2-1,TGTGCCAGTACTTGGACTAGCTTTGGGTACAATGAGCAGTTCTTC,CASTWTSFGYNEQFF
NA,TRBV7-2,TRBD2,TRBJ2-3,TGTGCCAGCAGCCTGGGACTAGCGGGAAACACAGATACGCAGTATTTT,CASSLGLAGNTDTQYF
NA,TRBV6-6,TRBD1,TRBJ2-7,TGTGCCAGCAGTTACGCCGGACAGGGCCACGAGCAGTACTTC,CASSYAGQGHEQYF
NA,TRBV2,TRBD2,TRBJ2-7,TGTGCCAGCAGTACTAGCGGGAGAAACTACGAGCAGTACTTC,CASSTSGRNYEQYF
NA,TRBV5-1,TRBD1,TRBJ2-7,TGCGCCAGCAGCTCCCGGGACAGCTTTTACGAGCAGTACTTC,CASSSRDSFYEQYF
NA,TRBV6-5,TRBD2,TRBJ2-7,TGTGCCAGCAGCCGCTATGCGGGAGGCTCCTACGAGCAGTACTTC,CASSRYAGGSYEQYF
NA,TRBV7-3,TRBD2,TRBJ2-3,TGTGCCAGCAGCTCCGGGACTAGCGCCCTCACAGATACGCAGTATTTT,CASSSGTSALTDTQYF
once,TRBV11-2,NA,TRBJ2-3,TGTGCCAGCAGGCGACAAGCTAGCACAGATACGCAGTATTTT,CASRRQASTDTQYF